This TCR beta chain was sequenced for a study of cytomegalovirus exposure and HLA in healthy donors. The CDR3 sequence is 16 residues long. Trimming cost V 3 bases and J 9 bases; bases outside gene matches: 9. CDR1 is KGHSH and CDR2 is LQKENI in the germline V gene. A multiplex PCR was run with 60 Vbeta primers and 13 Jbeta primers. TCRdb keeps only in-frame clones here, not all; method: immunoSEQ multiplex PCR. The sample lists almost 90,000 clones, 85% seen once, with 6.5% to 9% in the top ten. As for this clone: Its antigen is unknown.

Study-wide findings and caveats: From TCR beta sequences, most subjects' HLA-A and HLA-B alleles were reportedly predicted accurately. Researchers had no immune exposure information except CMV serostatus available.

This sequence was found in a man in his forties in good health and CMV-seropositive. Sequencing was performed on PBMCs. The rearrangement links TRBV18 to TRBJ2-1; 12 bases agree with TRBD2. The CDR3 coding sequence is TGTGCCAGCTCACCCACTTCACTAGCGGGAGGCCGTGAGCAGTTCTTC. This translates into CASSPTSLAGGREQFF.